These 6 T cell receptor beta chains were sequenced from one sample in a study of memory CD4+ T cells and cytomegalovirus serostatus. Data came from immunoSEQ multiplex PCR; TCRdb stores just in-frame clones and leaves some out. Seen here are 50,000 or so clones, around four fifths observed once, and the top ten hold about 1.4%. The sort gate was single viable CD3+CD4+CD8-CD45RO+ cells for memory CD4+ T cells. Sequencing input: memory CD4+ T cells from blood. The receptors shown here come from an adult in good health and CMV-seropositive.

DNA of the CDR3: TGCGCCAGCAGCTCGCAGACAGGGGAAGAACTGTTTTTT. Protein sequence: CASSSQTGEELFF. This sequence joins TRBV5-1 and TRBJ1-4; TRBD1 aligns across 8 bases. The trim removed 3 bases at V and 12 bases at J, leaving 7 bases unmatched. Per germline, CDR1 SGHRS and CDR2 YFSETQ. This CDR3 spans 13 amino acids.

This chain links TRBV5-6 with TRBJ2-1; 10 bases fit TRBD2. The V segment lost 4 bases and the J segment 2 bases; nucleotides outside the gene matches: 6. The length of the CDR3 is 16 residues. Germline values: CDR1 SGHDT, CDR2 YYEEEE. This CDR3 is CASSPRLAGTYNEQFF. In nucleotides, the CDR3 is TGTGCCAGCAGCCCAAGACTAGCGGGTACCTACAATGAGCAGTTCTTC.

The chain carries TRBV5-1 and TRBJ2-2, with 12 bases matching TRBD2. J lost 4 bases, V lost 3 bases, and 7 bases had no gene match. This CDR3 is built from 17 residues. Germline-derived CDR1 and CDR2 are SGHRS and YFSETQ. The chain's CDR3 is CASSSGGLAGSTGELFF. The CDR3 DNA is TGCGCCAGCAGCTCAGGAGGACTAGCGGGATCCACCGGGGAGCTGTTTTTT.

This clone has only a few counts. This rearrangement joins TRBV6-6 to TRBJ1-5, with D perhaps matching TRBD1 (6 bases). The CDR3 contains 16 residues. V lost 0 bases and J lost 4, with 13 bases in between. The germline V gene encodes CDR1 MNHNY and CDR2 SVGAGI (reference sequence). CDR3 in amino acids: CASSYSRGEANQPQHF. The CDR3 coding sequence is TGTGCCAGCAGTTACTCGAGGGGGGAGGCGAATCAGCCCCAGCATTTT.

This clone was observed a handful of times. The gene calls are TRBV27 and TRBJ1-3; 8 positions match TRBD1. CDR1 is MNHEY, CDR2 SMNVEV, per germline (reference sequence). The trim removed 6 bases at V and 0 bases at J, leaving 4 bases unmatched. The CDR3 contains 15 residues. CDR3 DNA sequence: TGTGCCAGCAGCCCAGGGGGCCCCTCTGGAAACACCATATATTTT. It specifies CASSPGGPSGNTIYF.

V is TRBV10-3 and J is TRBJ2-3, with no clear D. CDR3 length equals 13 residues. V was cut by 2 bases and J by 7 bases, with 10 bases left in between. CDR1 ENHRY and CDR2 SYGVKD come from the germline V gene. CDR3 sequence: CAISEQDGYTQYF. The CDR3 nucleotides read TGTGCCATCAGTGAGCAAGACGGATATACGCAGTATTTT.